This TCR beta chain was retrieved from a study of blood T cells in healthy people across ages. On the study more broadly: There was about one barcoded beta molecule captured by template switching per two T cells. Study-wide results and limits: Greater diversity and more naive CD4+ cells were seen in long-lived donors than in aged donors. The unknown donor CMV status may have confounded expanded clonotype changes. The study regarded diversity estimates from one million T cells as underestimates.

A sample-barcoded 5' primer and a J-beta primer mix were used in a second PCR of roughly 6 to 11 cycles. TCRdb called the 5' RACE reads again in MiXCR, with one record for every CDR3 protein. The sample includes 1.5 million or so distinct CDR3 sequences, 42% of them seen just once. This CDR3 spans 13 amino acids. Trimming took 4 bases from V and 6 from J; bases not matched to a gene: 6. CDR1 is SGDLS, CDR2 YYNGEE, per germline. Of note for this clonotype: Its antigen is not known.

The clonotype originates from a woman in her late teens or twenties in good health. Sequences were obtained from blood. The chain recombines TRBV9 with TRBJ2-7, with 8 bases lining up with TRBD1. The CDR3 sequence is CASSLDRGSEQYF. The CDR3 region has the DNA TGTGCCAGCAGCCTTGACAGGGGTAGCGAGCAGTACTTC.